The present T cell receptor beta chain was sequenced within a study of T cells after yellow fever vaccination. Study-wide context: Where fractions had low cell numbers, libraries were prepared from them with the SMART-Seq v4 Ultra Low Input RNA kit.

Study results and limitations: Reappearance after the booster was seen for most primary-vaccination clones, at roughly 96% CD4 and roughly 90% CD8. Faster peaking, at day 5 versus 15, marked a secondary response that was weaker.

V dropped 0 bases and J dropped 6 bases, with 13 bases sitting between them. This CDR3 is built from 14 residues. Germline loops: CDR1 SGHRS, CDR2 YFSETQ. This clonotype has only a few counts. No antigen is known for it. TCR cDNA was made by 5'RACE template switching, adding a universal primer site and UMIs. MiXCR, applied by TCRdb to the 5' RACE reads, yields one record per CDR3 protein. The sample has a few hundred thousand distinct CDR3 sequences, about 7% seen once. The chain has TRBV5-1 and TRBJ2-7; D perhaps matches TRBD2 (6 bases). This sequence originates from a man aged 25 to 45 who received the YFV17D yellow fever vaccine. This specimen consisted of CD4+ T cells sorted from PBMCs, obtained 15 days after the yellow fever booster vaccination. The CDR3 protein is CASSLGAGTGEQYF. As DNA, the CDR3 is TGCGCCAGCAGCTTGGGCGCAGGGACTGGCGAGCAGTACTTC.